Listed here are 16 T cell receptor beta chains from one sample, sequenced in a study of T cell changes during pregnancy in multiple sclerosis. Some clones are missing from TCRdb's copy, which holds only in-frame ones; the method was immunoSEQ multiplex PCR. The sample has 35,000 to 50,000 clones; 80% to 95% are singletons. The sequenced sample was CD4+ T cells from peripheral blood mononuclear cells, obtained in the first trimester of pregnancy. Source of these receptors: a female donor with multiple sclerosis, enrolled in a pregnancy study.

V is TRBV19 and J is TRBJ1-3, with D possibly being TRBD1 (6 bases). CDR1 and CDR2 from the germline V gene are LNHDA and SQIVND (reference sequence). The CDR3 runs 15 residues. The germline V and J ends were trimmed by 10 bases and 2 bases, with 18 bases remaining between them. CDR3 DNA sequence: TGTGCCACTTCTGGACAGCCTCTAGCTGGAAACACCATATATTTT. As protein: CATSGQPLAGNTIYF.

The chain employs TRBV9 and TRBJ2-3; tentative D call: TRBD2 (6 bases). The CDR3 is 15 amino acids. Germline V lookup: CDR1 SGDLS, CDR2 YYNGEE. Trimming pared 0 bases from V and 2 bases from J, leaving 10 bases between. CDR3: CASSVESGDTDTQYF. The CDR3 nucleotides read TGTGCCAGCAGCGTAGAGTCGGGGGACACAGATACGCAGTATTTT.

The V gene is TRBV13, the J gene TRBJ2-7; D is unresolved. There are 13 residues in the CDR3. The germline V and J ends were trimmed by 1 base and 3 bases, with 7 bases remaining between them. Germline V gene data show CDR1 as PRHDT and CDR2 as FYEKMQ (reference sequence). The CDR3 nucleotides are TGTGCCAGCAGCTTAGTCGGAGTCTACGAGCAGTACTTC. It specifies CASSLVGVYEQYF.

The DNA for the CDR3 is TGTGCCAGCAGCCCTGAGGACAGTGGTGAAGCTTTCTTT. Protein product: CASSPEDSGEAFF. This rearrangement joins TRBV7-9 to TRBJ1-1; the D gene is possibly TRBD1 (6 bases). The V end lost 5 bases, the J end lost 7 bases, and 14 bases lay between the germline ends. Looked up from germline, CDR1 is SEHNR and CDR2 is FQNEAQ (reference sequence). The CDR3 sequence is 13 residues long.

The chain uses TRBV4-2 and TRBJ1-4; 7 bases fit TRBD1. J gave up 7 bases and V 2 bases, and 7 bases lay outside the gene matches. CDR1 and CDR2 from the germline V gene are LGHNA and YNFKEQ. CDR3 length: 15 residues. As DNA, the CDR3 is TGTGCCAGCAGCCAACCGACAGGGTACATTGAAAAACTGTTTTTT. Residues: CASSQPTGYIEKLFF.

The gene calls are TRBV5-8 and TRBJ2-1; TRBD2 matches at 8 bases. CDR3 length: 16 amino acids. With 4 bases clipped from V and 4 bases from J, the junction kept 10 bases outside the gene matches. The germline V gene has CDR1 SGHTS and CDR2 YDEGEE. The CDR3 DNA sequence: TGTGCCAGCAGCAGAGGGGCGGGAGGTTTGTACAATGAGCAGTTCTTC. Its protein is CASSRGAGGLYNEQFF.

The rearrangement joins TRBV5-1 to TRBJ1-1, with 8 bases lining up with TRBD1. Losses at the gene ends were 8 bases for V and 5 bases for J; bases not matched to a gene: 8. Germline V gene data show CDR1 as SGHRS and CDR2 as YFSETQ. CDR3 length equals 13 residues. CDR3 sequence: CASKGQGLTEAFF. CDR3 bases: TGCGCCAGTAAAGGACAGGGCTTAACTGAAGCTTTCTTT.

Here the CDR3 DNA reads TGCGCCAGCAGCCAAGGGCGGGACAGGGGGTATGGCTACACCTTC. This translates into CASSQGRDRGYGYTF. The chain recombines TRBV4-3 with TRBJ1-2; 11 bases are a match to TRBD1. J was trimmed by 5 bases and V by 1 base; bases with no gene match: 3. Germline CDR1 LGHNA, CDR2 YSLEER. The CDR3 has 15 amino acids.

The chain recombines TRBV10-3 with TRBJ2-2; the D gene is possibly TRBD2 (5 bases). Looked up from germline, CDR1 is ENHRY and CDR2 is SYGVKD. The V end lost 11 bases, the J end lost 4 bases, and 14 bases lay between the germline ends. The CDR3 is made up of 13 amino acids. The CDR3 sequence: CAAEGSGTGELFF. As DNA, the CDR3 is TGTGCCGCTGAGGGTTCGGGCACCGGGGAGCTGTTTTTT.

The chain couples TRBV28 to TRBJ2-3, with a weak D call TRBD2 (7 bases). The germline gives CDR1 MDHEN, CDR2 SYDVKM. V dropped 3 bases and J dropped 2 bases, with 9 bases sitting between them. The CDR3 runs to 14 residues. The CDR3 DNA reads TGTGCCAGCAGTTTCCGGGGGGCCACAGATACGCAGTATTTT. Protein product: CASSFRGATDTQYF.

CDR3 amino acids: CAWSVLGVGEKLFF. The DNA of the CDR3 is TGTGCCTGGAGTGTACTGGGAGTGGGTGAAAAACTGTTTTTT. V is TRBV30 and J is TRBJ1-4; no firm D call. CDR3 length: 14 residues. The germline gives CDR1 GTSNPN, CDR2 SVGIG (reference sequence). Trimming removed 0 bases from V and 7 bases from J, with 12 bases in between.

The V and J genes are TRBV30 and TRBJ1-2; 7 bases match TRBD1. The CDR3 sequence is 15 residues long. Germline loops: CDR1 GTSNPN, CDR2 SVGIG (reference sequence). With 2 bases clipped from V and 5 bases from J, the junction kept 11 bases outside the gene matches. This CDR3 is CAWSMAPGGLYGYTF. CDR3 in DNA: TGTGCCTGGAGTATGGCCCCAGGGGGATTATATGGCTACACCTTC.

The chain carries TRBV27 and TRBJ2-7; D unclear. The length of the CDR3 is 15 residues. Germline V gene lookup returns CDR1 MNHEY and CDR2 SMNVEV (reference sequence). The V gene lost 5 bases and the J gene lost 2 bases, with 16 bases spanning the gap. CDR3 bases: TGTGCCAGCAGTCAGCCCGGGTGGTACGCCTACGAGCAGTACTTC. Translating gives CASSQPGWYAYEQYF.

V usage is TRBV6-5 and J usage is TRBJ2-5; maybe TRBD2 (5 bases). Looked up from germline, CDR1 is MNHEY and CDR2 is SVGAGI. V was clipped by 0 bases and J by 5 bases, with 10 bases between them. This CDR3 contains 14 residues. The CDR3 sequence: CASSYSRPGETQYF. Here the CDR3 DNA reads TGTGCCAGCAGTTACTCTAGACCGGGGGAGACCCAGTACTTC.

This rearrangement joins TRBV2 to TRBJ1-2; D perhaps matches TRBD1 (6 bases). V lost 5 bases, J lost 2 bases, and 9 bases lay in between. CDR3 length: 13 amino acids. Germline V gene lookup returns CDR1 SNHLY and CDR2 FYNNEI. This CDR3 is CASSYQGNYGYTF. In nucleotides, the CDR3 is TGTGCCAGCAGTTACCAGGGGAACTATGGCTACACCTTC.

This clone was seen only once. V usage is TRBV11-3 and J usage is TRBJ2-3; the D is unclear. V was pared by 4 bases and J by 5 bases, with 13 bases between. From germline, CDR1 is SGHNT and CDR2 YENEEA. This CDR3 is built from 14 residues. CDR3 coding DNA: TGTGCCAGCAGCTCTCCGAGCGAAGAAGATACGCAGTATTTT. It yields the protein CASSSPSEEDTQYF.